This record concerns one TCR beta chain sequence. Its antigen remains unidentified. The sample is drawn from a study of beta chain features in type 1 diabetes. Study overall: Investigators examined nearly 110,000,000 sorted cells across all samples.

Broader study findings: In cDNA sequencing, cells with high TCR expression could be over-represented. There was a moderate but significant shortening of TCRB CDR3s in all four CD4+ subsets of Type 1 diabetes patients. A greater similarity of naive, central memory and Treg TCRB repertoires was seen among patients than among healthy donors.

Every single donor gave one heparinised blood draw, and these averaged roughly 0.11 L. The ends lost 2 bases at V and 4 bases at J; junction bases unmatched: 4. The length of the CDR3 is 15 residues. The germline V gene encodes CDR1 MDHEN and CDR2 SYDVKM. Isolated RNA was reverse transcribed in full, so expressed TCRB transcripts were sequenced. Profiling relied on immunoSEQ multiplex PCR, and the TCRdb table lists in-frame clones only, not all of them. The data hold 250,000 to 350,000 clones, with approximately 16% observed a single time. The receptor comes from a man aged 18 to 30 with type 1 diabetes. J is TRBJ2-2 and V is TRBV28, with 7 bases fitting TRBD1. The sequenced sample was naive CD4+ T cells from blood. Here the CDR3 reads CASSLGDRTTGELFF. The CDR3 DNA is TGTGCCAGCAGTTTAGGGGACAGAACCACCGGGGAGCTGTTTTTT.